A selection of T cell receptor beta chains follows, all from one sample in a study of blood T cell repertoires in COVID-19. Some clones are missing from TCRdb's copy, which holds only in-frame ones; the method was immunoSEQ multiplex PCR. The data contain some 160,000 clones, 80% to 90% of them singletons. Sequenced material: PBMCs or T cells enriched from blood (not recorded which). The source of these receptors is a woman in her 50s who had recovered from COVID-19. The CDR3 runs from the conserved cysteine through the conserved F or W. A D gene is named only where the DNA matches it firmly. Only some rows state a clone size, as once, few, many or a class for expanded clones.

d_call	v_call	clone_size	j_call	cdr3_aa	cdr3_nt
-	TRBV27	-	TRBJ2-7	CASSLGRGNYEQYF	TGTGCCAGCAGTTTAGGTCGGGGGAACTACGAGCAGTACTTC
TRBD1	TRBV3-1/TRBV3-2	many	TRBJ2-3	CASSAKRQGRSANTDTQYF	TGTGCCAGCAGCGCCAAGAGACAGGGAAGATCGGCCAACACAGATACGCAGTATTTT
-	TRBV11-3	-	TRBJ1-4	CASSLHPPGNEKLFF	TGTGCCAGCAGCTTACACCCGCCAGGGAATGAAAAACTGTTTTTT
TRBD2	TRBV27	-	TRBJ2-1	CASSSTGLASYNEQFF	TGTGCCAGCAGTTCGACCGGACTAGCCTCCTACAATGAGCAGTTCTTC
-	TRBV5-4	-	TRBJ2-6	CASFQGGTGANVLTF	TGTGCCAGCTTCCAGGGGGGAACTGGGGCCAACGTCCTGACTTTC
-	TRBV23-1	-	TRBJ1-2	CASSQGRQGTYGYTF	TGCGCCAGCAGTCAAGGAAGGCAGGGAACGTATGGCTACACCTTC
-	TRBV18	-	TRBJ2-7	CASSSRATYEQYF	TGTGCCAGCTCCTCGAGGGCTACCTACGAGCAGTACTTC
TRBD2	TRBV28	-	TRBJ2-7	CASSLSTSGRFYEQYF	TGTGCCAGCAGTTTGAGTACTAGCGGGAGGTTTTACGAGCAGTACTTC
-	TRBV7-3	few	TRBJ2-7	CASSLGPFYEQYF	TGTGCCAGCAGCTTAGGGCCCTTCTACGAGCAGTACTTC
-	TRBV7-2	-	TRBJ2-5	CASSLFGLAGGETQYF	TGTGCCAGCAGCTTATTCGGGCTAGCAGGAGGAGAGACCCAGTACTTC
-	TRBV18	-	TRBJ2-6	CASSSTVPGANVLTF	TGTGCCAGCTCATCAACGGTACCTGGGGCCAACGTCCTGACTTTC
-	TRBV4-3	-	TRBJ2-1	CASSQAQNEQFF	TGCGCCAGCAGCCAAGCCCAAAATGAGCAGTTCTTC
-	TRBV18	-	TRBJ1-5	CASSTANQPQHF	TGTGCCAGCTCGACAGCTAATCAGCCCCAGCATTTT
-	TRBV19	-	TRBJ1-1	CASSMFESNTEAFF	TGTGCCAGTAGTATGTTCGAGTCGAACACTGAAGCTTTCTTT
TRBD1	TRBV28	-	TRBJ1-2	CASSGVGTGLNYGYTF	TGTGCCAGCAGTGGAGTCGGGACAGGGCTTAACTATGGCTACACCTTC
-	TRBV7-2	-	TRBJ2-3	CASSLVGSGDTQYF	TGTGCCAGCAGCTTAGTCGGGAGTGGGGATACGCAGTATTTT
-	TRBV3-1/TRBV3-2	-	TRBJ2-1	CASSRGLSPNEQFF	TGTGCCAGCAGCCGTGGACTATCCCCCAATGAGCAGTTCTTC
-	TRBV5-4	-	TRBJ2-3	CASSLGLGDTDTQYF	TGTGCCAGCAGCTTGGGGCTAGGAGACACAGATACGCAGTATTTT
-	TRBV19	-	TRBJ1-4	CASSDAGAQRNEKLFF	TGTGCCAGCAGTGATGCGGGGGCCCAACGGAATGAAAAACTGTTTTTT
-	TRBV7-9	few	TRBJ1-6	CASSQGRVNSPLHF	TGTGCCAGCAGCCAGGGGCGGGTAAATTCACCCCTCCACTTT
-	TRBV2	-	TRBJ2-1	CASSLGGSYNEQFF	TGTGCCAGCAGTCTCGGGGGCTCCTACAATGAGCAGTTCTTC
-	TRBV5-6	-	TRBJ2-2	CASSLGPTNTGELFF	TGTGCCAGCAGCTTGGGCCCTACGAACACCGGGGAGCTGTTTTTT
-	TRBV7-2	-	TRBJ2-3	CASQGDSRLDTQYF	TGTGCCAGTCAGGGGGACTCCCGTCTGGATACGCAGTATTTT
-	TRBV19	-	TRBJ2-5	CASSTPAGGETQYF	TGTGCCAGTAGTACCCCCGCCGGAGGAGAGACCCAGTACTTC
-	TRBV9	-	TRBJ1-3	CASSAAAAGNTIYF	TGTGCCAGCAGCGCGGCGGCCGCGGGAAACACCATATATTTT
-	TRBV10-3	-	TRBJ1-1	CAISEEDSANTEAFF	TGTGCCATCAGTGAAGAGGACAGTGCGAACACTGAAGCTTTCTTT
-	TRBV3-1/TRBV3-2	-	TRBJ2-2	CASSQGAPKLFF	TGTGCCAGCAGCCAAGGGGCCCCCAAGCTGTTTTTT
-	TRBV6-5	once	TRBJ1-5	CASSYSRGGQPQHF	TGTGCCAGCAGTTACTCAAGGGGTGGACAGCCCCAGCATTTT
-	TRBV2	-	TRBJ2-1	CASKRNEQFF	TGTGCCAGCAAGCGAAATGAGCAGTTCTTC
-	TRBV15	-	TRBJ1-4	CATSSRHATNEKLFF	TGTGCCACCAGCAGCAGACATGCAACTAATGAAAAACTGTTTTTT
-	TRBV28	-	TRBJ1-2	CASSFQGSYGYTF	TGTGCCAGCAGTTTTCAGGGGAGCTATGGCTACACCTTC
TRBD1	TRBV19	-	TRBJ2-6	CASSNPGGTSGANVLTF	TGTGCCAGTAGTAACCCAGGGGGAACCTCTGGGGCCAACGTCCTGACTTTC
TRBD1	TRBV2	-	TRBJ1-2	CASRGQDRRLNYGYTF	TGTGCCAGCAGAGGACAGGACAGGCGACTTAACTATGGCTACACCTTC
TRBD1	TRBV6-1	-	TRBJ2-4	CASSGGDRDVFITKNIQYF	TGTGCCAGCAGTGGAGGAGACAGGGATGTTTTTATAACCAAAAACATTCAGTACTTC
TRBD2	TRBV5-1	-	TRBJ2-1	CASSPTGTSGLGYNEQFF	TGCGCCAGCAGCCCGACCGGGACTAGCGGGCTGGGTTACAATGAGCAGTTCTTC
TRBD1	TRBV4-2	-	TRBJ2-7	CASSQPAGTASYEQYF	TGTGCCAGCAGCCAGCCAGCCGGGACAGCATCCTACGAGCAGTACTTC
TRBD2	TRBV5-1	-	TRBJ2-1	CASSLDAGGPHEQFF	TGCGCCAGCAGCTTGGATGCGGGAGGGCCCCATGAGCAGTTCTTC
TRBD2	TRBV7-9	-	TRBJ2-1	CASTSFSGGSYNEQFF	TGTGCCAGCACCTCCTTTAGCGGGGGATCCTACAATGAGCAGTTCTTC